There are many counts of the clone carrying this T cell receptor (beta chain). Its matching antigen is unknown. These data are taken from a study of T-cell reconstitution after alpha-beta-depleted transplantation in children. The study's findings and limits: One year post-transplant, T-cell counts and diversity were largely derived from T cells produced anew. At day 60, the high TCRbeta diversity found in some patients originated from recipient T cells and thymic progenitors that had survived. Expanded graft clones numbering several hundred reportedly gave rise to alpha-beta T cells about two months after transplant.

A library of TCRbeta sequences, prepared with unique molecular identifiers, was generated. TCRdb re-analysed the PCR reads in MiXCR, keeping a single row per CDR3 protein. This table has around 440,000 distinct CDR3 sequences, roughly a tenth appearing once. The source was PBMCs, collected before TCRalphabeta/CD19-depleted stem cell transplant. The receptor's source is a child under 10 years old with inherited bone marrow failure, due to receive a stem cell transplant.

CDR3 sequence (DNA): TGTGCCAGCAGTTTAGGTCCAGGGGTGAGAAACCAGCCCCAGCATTTT. This encodes CASSLGPGVRNQPQHF. The V and J genes are TRBV28 and TRBJ1-5; tentatively, D is TRBD1 (6 bases). Germline values: CDR1 MDHEN, CDR2 SYDVKM. With 2 bases removed from V and 7 bases from J, the gap between germline ends came to 18 bases. The CDR3 has 16 residues.